The 28 T cell receptor beta chains given below trace back to one sample, sequenced in a study of Graves' ophthalmopathy and Graves' hyperthyroidism. TCR beta CDR3 regions were amplified from RNA transcripts. An opening RT-PCR round employed HTBI primers and preceded a second-round multiplex PCR. TCRdb passed the multiplex PCR reads through MiXCR, listing each CDR3 protein once. The table lists tens of thousands of distinct CDR3 sequences, about 51% of them singletons. Sequenced: peripheral blood. These receptors came from an adult man with Graves' ophthalmopathy.

This clonotype was detected many times. This sequence joins TRBV11-1 and TRBJ2-2; D remains ambiguous. The germline V gene has CDR1 SGHAT and CDR2 FQDESV (reference sequence). The CDR3 is 13 amino acids. V was pared by 5 bases and J by 3 bases, with 7 bases between. The CDR3 sequence: CASSPLYTGELFF. DNA for the CDR3: TGTGCCAGCAGCCCCCTATACACCGGGGAGCTGTTTTTT. Using reference TRBV11-1 and TRBJ2-2 for the parts outside the CDR3, the full variable domain is EAEVAQSPRYKITEKSQAVAFWCDPISGHATLYWYRQILGQGPELLVQFQDESVVDDSQLPKDRFSAERLKGVDSTLKIQPAELGDSAMYLCASSPLYTGELFFGEGSRLTVL.

There are many counts of this clonotype. The rearrangement joins TRBV5-1 to TRBJ2-5; a weak D match, TRBD2 (6 bases). In germline, CDR1 is SGHRS, CDR2 YFSETQ. Trimming removed 4 bases at V and 2 bases at J, with 15 bases between. The CDR3 sequence is 15 residues long. The CDR3 loop reads CASSRTRDLQETQYF. The CDR3 DNA reads as TGCGCCAGCAGCAGGACGCGGGATCTACAAGAGACCCAGTACTTC.

This clonotype was observed many times. The chain employs TRBV6-2 or TRBV6-3 and TRBJ2-2; D gene ambiguous. V lost 3 bases and J lost 3, with 5 bases in between. The germline V gene encodes CDR1 MNHEY and CDR2 SVGEGT. The length of the CDR3 is 13 residues. CDR3 amino acids: CASSYRDTGELFF. The DNA of the CDR3 is TGTGCCAGCAGTTATCGGGACACCGGGGAGCTGTTTTTT.

This clonotype came up many times. The chain carries TRBV20-1 and TRBJ2-2; D remains ambiguous. CDR1 and CDR2 (germline): DFQATT, SNEGSKA (reference sequence). The CDR3 runs 19 residues. The V and J ends lost 0 bases and 3 bases respectively, with 23 bases between them. The CDR3 is CSARDHSSSGYVDTGELFF. CDR3 nucleotides: TGCAGTGCTAGAGATCATTCCTCGTCAGGTTATGTGGACACCGGGGAGCTGTTTTTT.

This chain uses TRBV7-2 with TRBJ1-1; D remains unclear. V lost 5 bases and J 1 base, leaving 8 bases between the germline ends. The CDR3 covers 13 residues. Germline-derived CDR1 and CDR2 are SGHTA and FQGNSA. The CDR3 sequence is CASSLEGNTEAFF. In DNA form, the CDR3 reads TGTGCCAGCAGCCTAGAGGGGAACACTGAAGCTTTCTTT.

CDR3 protein: CASTPGSKNIQYF. The CDR3 DNA reads as TGTGCCAGTACCCCGGGATCTAAGAACATTCAGTACTTC. The chain employs TRBV19 and TRBJ2-4; D might be TRBD2 (5 bases). The germline CDR1 and CDR2 sequences are LNHDA and SQIVND (reference sequence). Trimming took off 7 bases at V and 7 bases at J, with 14 bases between the two ends. This CDR3 comprises 13 residues.

In this sample, this clonotype turned up many times. The chain recombines TRBV2 with TRBJ2-7, with 7 bases identical to TRBD1. Trimming removed 7 bases from V and 1 base from J; junction bases left unmatched: 19. Germline V CDR1 and CDR2: SNHLY, FYNNEI. There are 18 residues in the CDR3. The CDR3 DNA sequence: TGTGCCAGCAAATTTCGCCCGGGACAGCAGGTGGGGTCCTACGAGCAGTACTTC. Translated: CASKFRPGQQVGSYEQYF.

This clonotype occurred many times. V and J are TRBV5-8 and TRBJ2-1; possible D gene TRBD2, 5 bases. The CDR3 runs 16 residues. Germline CDR1 and CDR2: SGHTS and YDEGEE. Trimming left V 0 bases short and J 6 bases short, with 16 bases between. The CDR3 DNA sequence: TGTGCCAGCAGCTTGGACCCTACTAGAATGAGCAATGAGCAGTTCTTC. This gives the protein CASSLDPTRMSNEQFF. The entire variable domain, with the rest obtained from reference TRBV5-8 and TRBJ2-1, is as follows: EAGVTQSPTHLIKTRGQQATLRCSPISGHTSVYWYQQALGLGLQFLLWYDEGEERNRGNFPPRFSGRQFPNYSSELNVNALELEDSALYLCASSLDPTRMSNEQFFGPGTRLTVL.

This clonotype was picked up many times. The genes are TRBV12-3 or TRBV12-4 and TRBJ1-5; 9 bases line up with TRBD1. CDR3 size: 16 residues. J lost 0 bases, V lost 6 bases, and 6 bases had no gene match. CDR3 in amino acids: CASRGQGGNSNQPQHF. In DNA, the CDR3 is TGTGCCAGCAGGGGACAGGGAGGGAATAGCAATCAGCCCCAGCATTTT.

This clonotype was seen at least ten times. The chain links TRBV4-1 to TRBJ2-1; no clear D gene. Looked up from germline, CDR1 is MGHRA and CDR2 is YSYEKL. Trimming took off 5 bases at V and 2 bases at J, with 7 bases between the two ends. The CDR3 runs 13 residues. The CDR3 nucleotides are TGCGCCAGCAGCTCCCCTACCTACAATGAGCAGTTCTTC. It encodes CASSSPTYNEQFF.

In this sample, this clonotype turned up many times. The chain combines TRBV3-1 with TRBJ2-2, with a weak D call TRBD2 (5 bases). Trimming pared 4 bases from V and 7 bases from J, leaving 19 bases between. Germline V lookup: CDR1 LGHDT, CDR2 YNNKEL (reference sequence). The CDR3 has 16 residues. The CDR3, as DNA: TGTGCCAGCAGCCCTCTGTTGGCTAGCCTGGGCGGGGAGCTGTTTTTT. Translating it yields CASSPLLASLGGELFF.

On this clonotype: The CDR3 ends on some other residue instead of the conserved phenylalanine or tryptophan, so this is likely a read error. No DNA is shown, since the ends of the CDR3 on it are uncertain; the CDR3 is the one TCRdb lists. Here the CDR3 reads CACSLPPGLKYL. The rearrangement uses TRBV5-1 and TRBJ2-7; TRBD1, the table's D call, lacks a check against the DNA. The CDR3 length equals 12 residues, ends included. CDR1 and CDR2 from the germline V gene are SGHRS and YFSETQ.

This chain joins TRBV25-1 and TRBJ2-2; 8 nucleotides agree with TRBD1. Germline V lookup: CDR1 MGHDK, CDR2 SYGVNS. The V and J ends lost 8 bases and 5 bases, in that order; junction bases with no gene match: 13. The CDR3 is 16 residues long. The CDR3 DNA reads TGTGCCAGCTCTCCTGGACAGGGTCGGGCGACCGGGGAGCTGTTTTTT. This encodes CASSPGQGRATGELFF.

This chain joins TRBV10-1 and TRBJ2-3; the D gene is possibly TRBD2 (5 bases). This CDR3 is built from 14 residues. V was clipped by 6 bases and J by 3 bases, with 13 bases between them. CDR1 WNHNN and CDR2 SYGVQD come from the germline V gene (reference sequence). The CDR3 loop reads CASSARWETDTQYF. In DNA form, the CDR3 reads TGCGCCAGCAGCGCACGGTGGGAGACAGATACGCAGTATTTT.

This clonotype was seen at least ten times. Since the CDR3 does not end with the conserved phenylalanine or tryptophan, this likely comes from a read error. The genes are TRBV4-1 and TRBJ2-2; the D is unclear. This CDR3 is 11 amino acids long. Germline CDR1 is MGHRA and CDR2 is YSYEKL. Between the trimmed V and J ends, which lost 1 base and 6 bases, there was a span of 0 bases. The CDR3 DNA follows: TGCGCCAGCAGCCAAGCCGGGGAGCTGTTTCTT. It encodes CASSQAGELFL.

This chain joins TRBV19 and TRBJ2-1, with TRBD1 as a possible D gene (6 bases). CDR3 length: 11 residues. Trimming pared 3 bases from V and 12 bases from J, leaving 9 bases between. The V gene's germline CDR1 is LNHDA and CDR2 SQIVND (reference sequence). CDR3 sequence: CASSMVQGQFF. The CDR3 DNA reads as TGTGCCAGTAGTATGGTACAGGGGCAGTTCTTC.

This clonotype was seen once. The gene calls are TRBV19 and TRBJ1-5; 7 bases are shared with TRBD1. The length of the CDR3 is 16 residues. V gave up 6 bases and J gave up 15 bases; unmatched junction bases: 23. The germline V gene encodes CDR1 LNHDA and CDR2 SQIVND (reference sequence). The CDR3 protein is CASRFSGRGQYQLRHF. The CDR3 coding sequence is TGTGCCAGTAGGTTTTCCGGGAGGGGGCAATATCAGCTCCGGCATTTT.

This clonotype was observed at least ten times. Just one base apart from a much larger clone, this may be a read error. The genes are TRBV7-2 and TRBJ2-1, with 11 bases aligning to TRBD2. This CDR3 has 14 residues. In germline, CDR1 is SGHTA, CDR2 FQGNSA. CDR3 residues: CASRTSGANNEQSF. The CDR3 DNA reads as TGTGCCAGCAGGACTAGCGGGGCAAACAATGAGCAGTCCTTC.

V is TRBV7-6 and J is TRBJ2-5; D unresolved. The CDR3 runs 19 residues. Trimming removed 5 bases from V and 9 bases from J, with 34 bases in between. From germline, CDR1 is SGHVS and CDR2 FNYEAQ. CDR3 nucleotides: TGTGCCAGCAGCAAAAAACCGGGCCAGGCGGATGGAAGCAATCAGCCCCAGTACTTC. Amino acid sequence: CASSKKPGQADGSNQPQYF.

J is TRBJ1-1 and V is TRBV5-1; 7 positions agree with TRBD1. CDR3 length: 17 residues. Trimming took 6 bases from V and 0 from J; bases not matched to a gene: 14. From germline, CDR1 is SGHRS and CDR2 YFSETQ. CDR3 nucleotides: TGCGCCAGCATGGGGGACAGCCGGCCTGGGGTGAACACTGAAGCTTTCTTT. Translation: CASMGDSRPGVNTEAFF.

This clonotype showed up many times. The chain uses TRBV13 and TRBJ1-1; no firm D call. This CDR3 is built from 17 residues. Germline V gives CDR1 PRHDT, CDR2 FYEKMQ (reference sequence). The ends were cut back, 4 bases at V and 0 bases at J, with 18 bases in the middle. CDR3 protein: CASSSRLGKSMNTEAFF. CDR3 DNA sequence: TGTGCCAGCAGCTCCCGATTAGGGAAGAGTATGAACACTGAAGCTTTCTTT.

The table lists this clonotype with many counts. With a much larger clone just one base away, this may be a read error. The rearrangement uses TRBV6-4 and TRBJ2-7; D possibly corresponds to TRBD1 (6 bases). Trimming took off 11 bases at V and 6 bases at J, with 17 bases between the two ends. CDR1 and CDR2 (germline): MRHNA, SNTAGT. The CDR3 has 12 amino acids. The CDR3 DNA sequence: TGTGCCGGCCGTACTACAGGGTCCGAGCAGTACGTC. Its translation: CAGRTTGSEQYV.

This sequence joins TRBV2 and TRBJ2-3, with D perhaps being TRBD1 or TRBD2 (5 bases each). The V gene's germline CDR1 is SNHLY and CDR2 FYNNEI. The CDR3 extends over 17 amino acids. V dropped 9 bases and J dropped 2 bases, with 24 bases sitting between them. This CDR3 reads CASSLAKGRALTDTQYF. As DNA, the CDR3 is TGTGCCAGTAGCTTAGCCAAGGGACGAGCCCTCACAGATACGCAGTATTTT.

The rearrangement links TRBV20-1 to TRBJ2-7; 12 bases map to TRBD1. CDR1 is DFQATT, CDR2 SNEGSKA, per germline (reference sequence). The CDR3 runs to 15 residues. Trimming cost V 5 bases and J 4 bases; bases outside gene matches: 9. As DNA, the CDR3 is TGCAGTGCTCCTCCCGGGACAGGGGGCCTGTACGAGCAGTACTTC. This encodes CSAPPGTGGLYEQYF.

This clonotype was observed many times. The chain couples TRBV10-2 to TRBJ2-1, with 7 bases fitting TRBD2. Germline values: CDR1 WSHSY, CDR2 SAAADI. Trimming removed 2 bases from V and 5 bases from J; junction bases left unmatched: 12. The CDR3 loop spans 17 amino acids. The CDR3 sequence is CASSETLFLAEDNEQFF. DNA of the CDR3: TGCGCCAGCAGTGAGACTTTGTTTCTAGCGGAGGACAATGAGCAGTTCTTC.

This clonotype was seen repeatedly, ten times or more. The chain has TRBV14 and TRBJ2-1; no reliable D call. This CDR3 has 14 residues. The germline V gene has CDR1 SGHDN and CDR2 FVKESK. With 0 bases removed from V and 7 bases from J, the gap between germline ends came to 10 bases. CDR3 loop: CASSQDGLRNEQFF. The CDR3 DNA reads TGTGCCAGCAGCCAAGATGGGCTAAGGAATGAGCAGTTCTTC.

This rearrangement joins TRBV12-3 or TRBV12-4 to TRBJ2-5; a weak D match, TRBD1 (6 bases). The ends were cut back, 9 bases at V and 10 bases at J, with 21 bases in the middle. This CDR3 is built from 13 residues. The CDR3 bases are TGTGCCAGTAGGGGGAGTCAAGCAGGCAACCAGTACTTC. Protein: CASRGSQAGNQYF.

The V and J genes are TRBV29-1 and TRBJ2-5; unclear D gene. The CDR3 is 12 residues long. Germline V CDR1 and CDR2: SQVTM, ANQGSEA. With 7 bases removed from V and 3 bases from J, the gap between germline ends came to 12 bases. The CDR3 reads CSGRNLKETQYF. In DNA, the CDR3 is TGCAGCGGGCGGAACCTCAAAGAGACCCAGTACTTC.